This T cell receptor beta chain derives from a study of T-cell reconstitution after alpha-beta-depleted transplantation in children. CDR1 SGHTA and CDR2 FQGNSA come from the germline V gene. The CDR3 length is 16 residues. V lost 2 bases, J lost 5 bases, and 8 bases stayed unmatched. Study findings and constraints: From surviving recipient T cells and thymic progenitors came the high day-60 TCRbeta diversity observed in some patients. One year after transplant, T-cell counts and diversity came mostly from newly produced T cells. Reports say that about two months after transplant, the alpha-beta T cells came out of several hundred graft clones that had expanded.

The TCRbeta library incorporated unique molecular identifiers. TCRdb reanalysed the PCR reads using MiXCR and keeps one entry per CDR3 protein. Of about 300,000 distinct CDR3 sequences listed, roughly 7.8% are singletons. As concerns this clonotype: Its antigen is unknown.

This receptor was obtained from a female patient between 2 and 15 years old who had a stem cell transplant for Fanconi anemia, so the T cells may come from the graft donor. The starting material was peripheral blood, obtained 360 days after TCRalphabeta/CD19-depleted stem cell transplant. The genes are TRBV7-2 and TRBJ1-5, with 8 bases matching TRBD1. CDR3: CASSLFPGGEHQPQHF. The CDR3 nucleotides are TGTGCCAGCAGCTTATTTCCAGGGGGCGAACATCAGCCCCAGCATTTT. Full variable domain (remainder filled in from reference TRBV7-2 and TRBJ1-5): GAGVSQSPSNKVTEKGKDVELRCDPISGHTALYWYRQSLGQGLEFLIYFQGNSAPDKSGLPSDRFSAERTGGSVSTLTIQRTQQEDSAVYLCASSLFPGGEHQPQHFGDGTRLSIL.